This is a list of T cell receptor beta chains from one sample in a study of T cell responses to AZD1222 COVID-19 vaccine. Some clones are missing from TCRdb's copy, which holds only in-frame ones; the method was immunoSEQ multiplex PCR. The repertoire holds about 100,000 clones, with 88% as singletons. The sequencing here drew on peripheral blood, taken on day 0 of AZD1222 vaccination. The receptors were sampled from an adult in good health. The CDR3 runs from the conserved cysteine through the conserved F or W. Fields, in order: clone size, V gene, D gene, J gene, CDR3 protein, CDR3 DNA. D genes are given only for firm matches. Some rows have no size entry. The others give once, few or many, or a class for an expanded clone.

once	TRBV10-3	-	TRBJ1-2	CAISVGAGYGYTF	TGTGCCATCAGTGTGGGGGCAGGCTATGGCTACACCTTC
-	TRBV24-1	-	TRBJ2-7	CATSTGFGEQYF	TGTGCCACCAGCACAGGTTTCGGTGAGCAGTACTTC
-	TRBV6-5	-	TRBJ1-5	CATPSGDQPQHF	TGTGCCACCCCCTCGGGAGATCAGCCCCAGCATTTT
once	TRBV11-2	-	TRBJ2-4	CASSSRLAKNIQYF	TGTGCCAGCAGCTCCCGACTAGCCAAAAACATTCAGTACTTC
-	TRBV30	-	TRBJ1-3	CAWGVGNTIYF	TGTGCCTGGGGGGTGGGAAACACCATATATTTT
-	TRBV2	TRBD1	TRBJ1-5	CASSRQGRGNQPQHF	TGTGCCAGCAGTCGACAGGGAAGGGGCAATCAGCCCCAGCATTTT
-	TRBV27	-	TRBJ2-3	CASSFRDPFSTDTQYF	TGTGCCAGCAGTTTTCGGGACCCCTTTAGCACAGATACGCAGTATTTT
-	TRBV7-8	TRBD2	TRBJ2-1	CASWGGFVSYNEQFF	TGTGCCAGCTGGGGGGGTTTTGTCTCCTACAATGAGCAGTTCTTC
-	TRBV5-1	-	TRBJ1-5	CASRQGPNQPQHF	TGCGCCAGCAGGCAGGGCCCCAATCAGCCCCAGCATTTT
-	TRBV19	TRBD1	TRBJ1-5	CASSIGDRGHQPQHF	TGTGCCAGTAGTATTGGGGACAGGGGGCATCAGCCCCAGCATTTT
-	TRBV6-6	-	TRBJ2-5	CASSYYRSQETQYF	TGTGCCAGCAGTTACTACAGGAGTCAAGAGACCCAGTACTTC
-	TRBV6-5	-	TRBJ1-4	CASSYSQGTNEKLFF	TGTGCCAGCAGTTACTCCCAGGGAACTAATGAAAAACTGTTTTTT
-	TRBV5-1	-	TRBJ1-1	CASSLRRDPNTEAFF	TGCGCCAGCAGCTTGCGACGGGACCCGAACACTGAAGCTTTCTTT
-	TRBV3-1/TRBV3-2	TRBD2	TRBJ2-4	CASSQDWGSGSTKNIQYF	TGTGCCAGCAGCCAAGATTGGGGTAGCGGGAGCACCAAAAACATTCAGTACTTC
-	TRBV25-1	TRBD1	TRBJ2-1	CASSLTGGSYNEQFF	TGTGCCAGCAGCCTGACAGGGGGTTCCTACAATGAGCAGTTCTTC
-	TRBV5-1	TRBD1	TRBJ1-4	CASSLSTGESSNEKLFF	TGCGCCAGCAGCCTATCGACAGGGGAGAGTTCTAATGAAAAACTGTTTTTT
-	TRBV7-8	-	TRBJ1-1	CASSPRVTEAFF	TGTGCCAGCAGCCCCCGGGTGACTGAAGCTTTCTTT
-	TRBV28	TRBD1	TRBJ1-5	CATAGSHRGVIYSNQPQHF	TGTGCCACGGCCGGTAGCCACAGGGGGGTGATTTATAGCAATCAGCCCCAGCATTTT
-	TRBV18	-	TRBJ1-1	CASSAGINTEAFF	TGTGCCAGCTCAGCTGGGATTAACACTGAAGCTTTCTTT
-	TRBV6-5	-	TRBJ1-2	CASSYSTAANYGYTF	TGTGCCAGCAGTTACTCGACAGCAGCTAACTATGGCTACACCTTC
-	TRBV9	TRBD1	TRBJ2-5	CASSPGQGNRETQYF	TGTGCCAGCAGCCCAGGACAGGGGAACCGGGAGACCCAGTACTTC
-	TRBV2	-	TRBJ1-2	CASTVNYGYTF	TGTGCCAGTACCGTTAACTATGGCTACACCTTC
-	TRBV11-2	TRBD2	TRBJ2-3	CASSRLAGGSLNPTDTQYF	TGTGCCAGCAGTCGTCTAGCGGGGGGCTCCCTCAATCCCACAGATACGCAGTATTTT
-	TRBV27	-	TRBJ1-1	CASSPSGYREAFF	TGTGCCAGCAGTCCGTCGGGTTACAGGGAAGCTTTCTTT
-	TRBV29-1	TRBD1	TRBJ2-7	CSVGLTGGYEQYF	TGCAGCGTTGGCCTGACAGGGGGCTACGAGCAGTACTTC
few	TRBV19	-	TRBJ1-5	CASTRFYGNQPQHF	TGTGCCAGTACAAGGTTTTACGGCAATCAGCCCCAGCATTTT
-	TRBV27	TRBD1	TRBJ2-1	CASSFFTGTGVNEQFF	TGTGCCAGCAGTTTCTTCACCGGGACAGGGGTCAATGAGCAGTTCTTC
-	TRBV14	-	TRBJ2-1	CASSQDSLVNEQFF	TGTGCCAGCAGCCAAGATTCTTTAGTCAATGAGCAGTTCTTC
-	TRBV6-5	TRBD2	TRBJ2-3	CASRRTSGSTDTQYF	TGTGCCAGCAGGCGGACTAGCGGAAGCACAGATACGCAGTATTTT
-	TRBV5-1	-	TRBJ2-1	CASSYVSQGSEQFF	TGCGCCAGCAGTTACGTATCTCAGGGGAGTGAGCAGTTCTTC
few	TRBV5-8	-	TRBJ2-1	CASSLLTYLRSSYNEQFF	TGTGCCAGCAGCTTGTTGACATATCTTCGGAGCTCCTACAATGAGCAGTTCTTC
-	TRBV7-9	-	TRBJ1-2	CASSPWSVTNYGYTF	TGTGCCAGCAGCCCCTGGTCGGTCACTAACTATGGCTACACCTTC
-	TRBV7-9	TRBD1	TRBJ1-2	CASRPIGTGRPYGYTF	TGTGCCAGCAGACCAATAGGGACAGGGCGTCCCTATGGCTACACCTTC
-	TRBV28	TRBD1	TRBJ1-6	CASNEPGQGGGNSPLHF	TGTGCCAGCAATGAGCCGGGACAGGGAGGAGGTAATTCACCCCTCCACTTT
-	TRBV13	-	TRBJ2-5	CASSLRELETQYF	TGTGCCAGCAGCTTAAGAGAGTTGGAGACCCAGTACTTC
-	TRBV11-3	-	TRBJ2-2	CASSLWGTGELFF	TGTGCCAGCAGCTTGTGGGGGACCGGGGAGCTGTTTTTT
-	TRBV6-5	-	TRBJ2-3	CASSLQGGLDTQYF	TGTGCCAGCAGTTTACAGGGGGGGTTAGATACGCAGTATTTT
-	TRBV9	TRBD2	TRBJ2-2	CASSVGLAGRGTGELFF	TGTGCCAGCAGCGTTGGACTAGCGGGGAGGGGGACCGGGGAGCTGTTTTTT
-	TRBV9	-	TRBJ2-7	CASSVGTVSGEQYF	TGTGCCAGCAGCGTAGGAACAGTCTCCGGCGAGCAGTACTTC
-	TRBV2	-	TRBJ1-4	CASVAGSTNEKLFF	TGTGCCAGCGTCGCTGGGTCAACTAATGAAAAACTGTTTTTT
few	TRBV2	-	TRBJ2-5	CASISKRETQYF	TGTGCCAGCATCTCGAAGCGGGAGACCCAGTACTTC
-	TRBV15	-	TRBJ1-5	CATSGSPEEPQHF	TGTGCCACCAGCGGCTCCCCCGAGGAGCCCCAGCATTTT
-	TRBV5-1	TRBD1	TRBJ2-7	CASSLRTGAYEQYF	TGCGCCAGCAGCCTACGGACAGGGGCCTACGAGCAGTACTTC
-	TRBV3-1/TRBV3-2	-	TRBJ1-2	CASSQFGTGGYTF	TGTGCCAGCAGCCAATTCGGGACTGGCGGCTACACCTTC
-	TRBV19	-	TRBJ2-7	CASSTGLKNEQYF	TGTGCCAGTAGTACGGGACTGAAGAACGAGCAGTACTTC
-	TRBV29-1	-	TRBJ1-4	CSVESGVVNEKLFF	TGCAGCGTTGAATCAGGGGTGGTGAATGAAAAACTGTTTTTT
-	TRBV29-1	-	TRBJ2-7	CSVGRSYEQYF	TGCAGCGTTGGTCGTAGCTACGAGCAGTACTTC
-	TRBV29-1	TRBD2	TRBJ2-3	CSASPRTSMSTDTQYF	TGCAGCGCCAGCCCTAGGACTAGCATGAGCACAGATACGCAGTATTTT